The rows below give T cell receptor beta chains drawn from one sample of a study of blood T cell repertoires in COVID-19. Assay: immunoSEQ multiplex PCR; the TCRdb copy retains only in-frame clones and omits some. Counted here are approximately 100,000 clones, roughly 90% occurring once; the ten biggest clones make up roughly 3.6%. Source material: peripheral blood. The receptors shown here come from a woman aged 55 to 70 with acute or convalescent COVID-19. The CDR3 runs from the conserved cysteine through the conserved F or W. Fields, in order: J gene, CDR3 length, clone size, D gene, V gene, CDR3 protein, CDR3 DNA. The D gene is left open where the match is weak. Size is stated for part of the rows, as once, few or many counts, or as a class when the clone is expanded.

>TRBJ2-7|13|-|TRBD2|TRBV28
CASSRLAGYEQYF
TGTGCCAGCAGTCGACTAGCGGGCTACGAGCAGTACTTC
>TRBJ1-1|11|-|-|TRBV30
CAWEDYTEAFF
TGTGCCTGGGAGGACTACACTGAAGCTTTCTTT
>TRBJ2-2|17|-|-|TRBV19
CASSIDLRGPNTGELFF
TGTGCCAGTAGTATAGATCTCCGGGGTCCGAACACCGGGGAGCTGTTTTTT
>TRBJ2-1|14|-|TRBD1|TRBV5-8
CASSRTGLYNEQFF
TGTGCCAGCAGCCGGACAGGGCTGTACAATGAGCAGTTCTTC
>TRBJ2-1|20|-|TRBD2|TRBV28
CASSFFRPIFSRRGDNEQFF
TGTGCCAGCAGTTTTTTCCGTCCGATATTTAGCCGCCGGGGGGACAATGAGCAGTTCTTC
>TRBJ2-5|16|-|TRBD1|TRBV12-5
CASGPGGTGVRETQYF
TGTGCTAGTGGTCCGGGGGGGACAGGGGTGAGGGAGACCCAGTACTTC
>TRBJ2-1|15|-|TRBD2|TRBV5-1
CASSSGLGNFDEQFF
TGCGCCAGCAGCTCGGGACTAGGAAATTTTGATGAGCAGTTCTTC
>TRBJ1-1|14|-|TRBD1|TRBV11-2
CASSLGQANTEAFF
TGTGCCAGCAGCTTGGGACAGGCGAACACTGAAGCTTTCTTT
>TRBJ2-1|20|-|TRBD2|TRBV24-1
CATSPSRLAGATGYYNEQFF
TGTGCCACCAGTCCGTCGAGACTAGCGGGAGCCACCGGGTACTACAATGAGCAGTTCTTC
>TRBJ2-2|17|-|TRBD2|TRBV18
CASSAGLAVGSPGELFF
TGTGCCAGCTCAGCTGGACTAGCGGTTGGTTCCCCCGGGGAGCTGTTTTTT
>TRBJ1-3|13|few|-|TRBV12-3/TRBV12-4
CASTSGPGNTIYF
TGTGCCAGCACCTCAGGGCCAGGAAACACCATATATTTT
>TRBJ2-2|14|-|-|TRBV3-1/TRBV3-2
CASSPGRGYGELFF
TGTGCCAGCAGCCCTGGACGGGGATACGGGGAGCTGTTTTTT
>TRBJ1-2|15|-|TRBD1|TRBV28
CASSFSGRGVYGYTF
TGTGCCAGCAGTTTCAGTGGCAGGGGGGTCTATGGCTACACCTTC
>TRBJ2-1|15|-|-|TRBV7-9
CASSLGLLIGDEQFF
TGTGCCAGCAGCTTAGGACTCCTAATCGGGGATGAGCAGTTCTTC
>TRBJ2-1|16|-|TRBD2|TRBV10-2
CASRLAGGSSYNEQFF
TGCGCCAGCCGACTAGCGGGAGGTAGCTCCTACAATGAGCAGTTCTTC
>TRBJ1-4|16|few|TRBD1|TRBV25-1
CASSAGTAAYNEKLFF
TGTGCCAGCAGTGCCGGGACAGCCGCTTATAATGAAAAACTGTTTTTT
>TRBJ2-3|13|-|TRBD1|TRBV11-1
CASSLAQGDTQYF
TGTGCCAGCAGCTTAGCACAGGGGGATACGCAGTATTTT
>TRBJ1-4|15|-|TRBD1|TRBV2
CASSAITGGFEKLFF
TGTGCCAGCAGCGCGATAACAGGGGGCTTTGAAAAACTGTTTTTT
>TRBJ2-1|15|few|-|TRBV11-3
CASSLISGAYNEQFF
TGTGCCAGCAGCTTAATATCGGGGGCCTACAATGAGCAGTTCTTC
>TRBJ1-4|13|-|TRBD1|TRBV5-1
CASTTGGNEKLFF
TGCGCCAGCACTACAGGGGGCAATGAAAAACTGTTTTTT
>TRBJ1-5|18|once|-|TRBV19
CASSNKYTGLVKNQPQHF
TGTGCCAGTAGTAATAAGTACACAGGGCTGGTTAAAAATCAGCCCCAGCATTTT
>TRBJ2-2|15|-|-|TRBV18
CASSSNEGFTGELFF
TGTGCCAGCTCGTCTAACGAGGGTTTCACCGGGGAGCTGTTTTTT
>TRBJ2-5|15|-|-|TRBV10-3
CAISESRSAGETQYF
TGTGCCATCAGTGAGTCGAGGTCGGCCGGAGAGACCCAGTACTTC
>TRBJ2-1|13|once|TRBD1|TRBV6-5
CASSPTGGAWPFF
TGTGCCAGCAGTCCTACAGGGGGCGCTTGGCCGTTCTTC
>TRBJ1-1|16|-|-|TRBV19
CASSAGSGLMNTEAFF
TGTGCCAGTAGTGCGGGGTCTGGGCTTATGAACACTGAAGCTTTCTTT
>TRBJ1-5|16|-|TRBD1|TRBV10-3
CAISESLQGGNQPQHF
TGTGCCATCAGTGAGTCTCTTCAGGGGGGCAATCAGCCCCAGCATTTT
>TRBJ2-3|16|-|-|TRBV5-1
CASSLGSSGYTDTQYF
TGCGCCAGCAGCTTGGGTTCTAGTGGGTATACAGATACGCAGTATTTT
>TRBJ2-1|16|few|TRBD2|TRBV7-2
CASSLVRLAVYNEQFF
TGTGCCAGCAGCTTAGTGCGTCTAGCGGTATACAATGAGCAGTTCTTC
>TRBJ1-5|18|-|TRBD1|TRBV4-2
CASSQEYGEGASNQPQHF
TGTGCCAGCAGCCAAGAATACGGCGAGGGGGCGAGCAATCAGCCCCAGCATTTT
>TRBJ1-2|15|-|TRBD1|TRBV6-5
CASSQDRVTHDGYTF
TGTGCCAGCAGCCAGGACAGGGTGACTCATGATGGCTACACCTTC
>TRBJ2-3|16|-|TRBD2|TRBV9
CASSVRAGANTDTQYF
TGTGCCAGCAGCGTAAGAGCGGGAGCCAACACAGATACGCAGTATTTT
>TRBJ2-5|17|-|TRBD2|TRBV29-1
CSVEEERGLAGQETQYF
TGCAGCGTTGAAGAAGAACGAGGGCTAGCGGGGCAAGAGACCCAGTACTTC
>TRBJ1-5|15|-|-|TRBV18
CASSPGLTGNQPQHF
TGTGCCAGCTCACCTGGGTTGACAGGAAATCAGCCCCAGCATTTT
>TRBJ2-2|16|-|-|TRBV9
CASSVEVQGVTGELFF
TGTGCCAGCAGCGTAGAGGTACAGGGTGTCACCGGGGAGCTGTTTTTT
>TRBJ2-7|14|-|-|TRBV5-5
CASSTGTKPYEQYF
TGTGCCAGCAGCACGGGGACAAAGCCCTACGAGCAGTACTTC
>TRBJ2-2|13|-|-|TRBV30
CAWSRGFAGELFF
TGTGCCTGGAGTCGGGGGTTCGCCGGGGAGCTGTTTTTT
>TRBJ2-7|14|-|-|TRBV7-9
CASSLGTRTYEQYF
TGTGCCAGCAGCTTGGGGACAAGAACCTACGAGCAGTACTTC
>TRBJ1-2|15|-|-|TRBV28
CASSLFRRGAYGYTF
TGTGCCAGCAGTTTATTTAGACGCGGCGCCTATGGCTACACCTTC
>TRBJ2-3|14|-|-|TRBV24-1
CATSGVLGTDTQYF
TGTGCCACCAGTGGCGTTTTAGGCACAGATACGCAGTATTTT
>TRBJ2-1|14|once|-|TRBV6-5
CASRPAGLYNEQFF
TGTGCCAGCAGGCCAGCGGGCCTCTACAATGAGCAGTTCTTC
>TRBJ1-1|13|-|TRBD1|TRBV19
CASRGTGRTEAFF
TGTGCCAGTAGGGGGACAGGGAGGACTGAAGCTTTCTTT
>TRBJ1-2|16|-|-|TRBV6-5
CASSYSRTQRPGGYTF
TGTGCCAGCAGTTATTCGAGGACCCAACGCCCGGGAGGCTACACCTTC
>TRBJ2-1|15|-|TRBD2|TRBV5-6
CASILAGGPGNEQFF
TGTGCCAGCATCTTAGCGGGAGGGCCAGGCAATGAGCAGTTCTTC
>TRBJ1-1|11|-|-|TRBV6-5
CASRSGTEAFF
TGTGCCAGCAGAAGCGGGACAGAAGCTTTCTTT